A selection of T cell receptor beta chains follows, all from one sample in a study of cytomegalovirus exposure and HLA in healthy donors. The data were produced by immunoSEQ multiplex PCR, yet TCRdb's version contains in-frame clones alone and is incomplete. The sample includes approximately 170,000 clones, more than 60% of them seen just once. The sequenced material came from PBMCs. These receptors all stem from a male donor in good health and CMV-seronegative. Each CDR3 is given with its conserved first and last residue. A D gene is named only where the DNA matches it firmly. Not all rows give a size; the values are once, few, many and, for expanded clones, a class.

D,size,J,V,DNA,CDR3
TRBD2,-,TRBJ2-1,TRBV28,TGTGCCAGCAGCCTTACTAGCGCCCATGAGCAGTTCTTC,CASSLTSAHEQFF
-,-,TRBJ2-2,TRBV18,TGTGCCAGCTCACCAAGGCAGGGCAACACCGGGGAGCTGTTTTTT,CASSPRQGNTGELFF
-,-,TRBJ1-4,TRBV5-8,TGTGCCAGCAGCCCGCGGGTTGAAAAACTGTTTTTT,CASSPRVEKLFF
TRBD2,-,TRBJ2-1,TRBV27,TGTGCCAGCAGTTCCGACGCTAGCGGGAGGGCCTACAATGAGCAGTTCTTC,CASSSDASGRAYNEQFF
TRBD1,-,TRBJ1-1,TRBV6-4,TGTGCCAGCAGTCTCGGGACAGGGGGAAACACTGAAGCTTTCTTT,CASSLGTGGNTEAFF
TRBD1,-,TRBJ1-1,TRBV6-6,TGTGCCAGCAGTTACGACAGGGGCGGCACTGAAGCTTTCTTT,CASSYDRGGTEAFF
-,-,TRBJ1-5,TRBV12-1,TGTGCCAGCAGCCCAAGGGTCAGGGCATGCAATCAGCCCCAGCATTTT,CASSPRVRACNQPQHF
TRBD1,-,TRBJ1-2,TRBV27,TGTGCCAGCAGTCGGGGACAGGGGGCGCGTGGCTACACCTTC,CASSRGQGARGYTF
-,-,TRBJ2-1,TRBV7-8,TGTGCCAGCAGCCTAAGAGGTGAGCAGTTCTTC,CASSLRGEQFF
TRBD2,-,TRBJ2-7,TRBV4-2,TGTGCCAGCAGCCAAGATATGGGGACTAGGTTCGGCGAGCAGTACTTC,CASSQDMGTRFGEQYF
-,-,TRBJ2-2,TRBV19,TGTGCCAGTAGGCCGGGACAAAACACCGGGGAGCTGTTTTTT,CASRPGQNTGELFF
-,few,TRBJ1-2,TRBV28,TGTGCCAGCACCCCCAATACGGGGGGTCATGGCTACACCTTC,CASTPNTGGHGYTF
-,-,TRBJ2-7,TRBV6-6,TGTGCCAGCAGTTGGGCTGCCCAGGGCCCCGACGAGCAGTACTTC,CASSWAAQGPDEQYF
-,few,TRBJ2-7,TRBV29-1,TGCAGCGTTGAAGACAGGGTGTACGAGCAGTACTTC,CSVEDRVYEQYF
TRBD1,-,TRBJ2-3,TRBV4-1,TGCGCCAGCAGCCAAGGACAGGGGTTTTTCACAGATACGCAGTATTTT,CASSQGQGFFTDTQYF
-,-,TRBJ1-4,TRBV15,TGTGCCACCAGCAGAGATCCGGTCGGGGAAAAACTGTTTTTT,CATSRDPVGEKLFF
TRBD1,once,TRBJ2-1,TRBV6-5,TGTGCCAGCAGTCTGGGACAGGTGAATGAGCAGTTCTTC,CASSLGQVNEQFF
-,-,TRBJ1-6,TRBV2,TGTGCCAGCAGTGATTTGAGCACAGGGAGCCTCCACTTT,CASSDLSTGSLHF
-,-,TRBJ2-1,TRBV27,TGTGCCAGCAGCCCTCCTATTAGCTTGGGTTTTGAGCAGTTCTTC,CASSPPISLGFEQFF
-,few,TRBJ1-1,TRBV5-1,TGCGCCAGCAGGTTTGGAGGACCGAACACTGAAGCTTTCTTT,CASRFGGPNTEAFF
-,-,TRBJ1-6,TRBV6-1,TGTGCCAGCAGTGGGACCGGGAGCTATAATTCACCCCTCCACTTT,CASSGTGSYNSPLHF
-,-,TRBJ1-1,TRBV6-4,TGTGCCAGCAGTCCCACTAGGGGGGGCACTGAAGCTTTCTTT,CASSPTRGGTEAFF
TRBD2,few,TRBJ2-4,TRBV7-2,TGTGCCAGCAGCTCCTCCTCGGGACTAGGGGGAAACATTCAGTACTTC,CASSSSSGLGGNIQYF
TRBD1,-,TRBJ2-7,TRBV14,TGTGCCAGCAGCCGGGCAGGGGGCATCTACGAGCAGTACTTC,CASSRAGGIYEQYF
TRBD1,-,TRBJ1-4,TRBV7-7,TGTGCCAGCAGCAAGGACAGGGGAGAAAAACTGTTTTTT,CASSKDRGEKLFF
-,few,TRBJ1-5,TRBV7-8,TGTGCCAGCAGCCTACAGGGAGGGAGCAATCAGCCCCAGCATTTT,CASSLQGGSNQPQHF
-,-,TRBJ2-7,TRBV5-5,TGTGCCAGCAGCTTTTCATACGAGCAGTACTTC,CASSFSYEQYF
-,once,TRBJ2-6,TRBV18,TGTGCCAGCTCATCGAACAGGGCTGGGGCCAACGTCCTGACTTTC,CASSSNRAGANVLTF
TRBD1,-,TRBJ1-1,TRBV9,TGTGCCAGCGGATCGAAGCAGGGGGCGCGGACTGAAGCTTTCTTT,CASGSKQGARTEAFF
TRBD2,-,TRBJ2-5,TRBV5-6,TGTGCCAGCAGCCAGCGGACTAGCGGGGGGAAGGAGACCCAGTACTTC,CASSQRTSGGKETQYF
TRBD1,few,TRBJ1-1,TRBV6-5,TGTGCAACAGCCCCCTCACTACAGGGGTGGACTGAAGCTTTCTTT,CATAPSLQGWTEAFF
TRBD2,-,TRBJ2-1,TRBV27,TGTGCCAGCAGTTTTGCGGGAGGGCAGCAGTTCTTC,CASSFAGGQQFF
TRBD2,few,TRBJ2-5,TRBV18,TGTGCCAGCTCACGAGGGACTAGCGGGGTTGAGACCCAGTACTTC,CASSRGTSGVETQYF
-,-,TRBJ1-2,TRBV6-1,TGTGCCAGCACCTGGGAGCTCTCCTATGGCTACACCTTC,CASTWELSYGYTF
-,-,TRBJ2-3,TRBV7-9,TGTGCCAGCGTGAGAGGAGCAGATACGCAGTATTTT,CASVRGADTQYF
-,-,TRBJ1-2,TRBV29-1,TGCAGCGTTCAAATGAGGTCAGGCTACACCTTC,CSVQMRSGYTF
TRBD1,-,TRBJ2-3,TRBV7-9,TGTGCCAGCAGCCGGGGACAGGGGAGTGCAGATACGCAGTATTTT,CASSRGQGSADTQYF
TRBD1,-,TRBJ1-6,TRBV5-1,TGCGCCAGCAGCTTGGGTGCGACAGGGAGTTCACCCCTCCACTTT,CASSLGATGSSPLHF
-,-,TRBJ1-2,TRBV30,TGTGCCTGGAGGCTTGGGGCAGCTAACTATGGCTACACCTTC,CAWRLGAANYGYTF
TRBD1,few,TRBJ1-4,TRBV27,TGTGCCAGCAGTGGACAGGGGGGTGAAAAACTGTTTTTT,CASSGQGGEKLFF
TRBD1,-,TRBJ1-6,TRBV7-3,TGTGCCAGCAGCTCTTTGGGGACAGGGCGATCACCCCTCCACTTT,CASSSLGTGRSPLHF
-,-,TRBJ1-1,TRBV29-1,TGCAGCGCCCGGACGGGGGCTGAAGCTTTCTTT,CSARTGAEAFF
-,-,TRBJ1-1,TRBV15,TGTGCCACCAGCAGAGGCGCAGGGATGAACACTGAAGCTTTCTTT,CATSRGAGMNTEAFF
-,-,TRBJ1-2,TRBV4-2,TGTGCCAGCAGCCAAGAGGGGGGGGCCGAGGGCTACACCTTC,CASSQEGGAEGYTF
-,-,TRBJ1-2,TRBV19,TGTGCCAGTAGTGTCACGGGGAGGACCTTCTATGGCTACACCTTC,CASSVTGRTFYGYTF
TRBD1,once,TRBJ1-1,TRBV10-3,TGTGCCATCAGGGGGGGGGACAGGGCGCTTTGGACTGAAGCTTTCTTT,CAIRGGDRALWTEAFF
TRBD1,-,TRBJ1-2,TRBV11-2,TGTGCCAGCAGGACCTTCGACAGGGCGCTTGGCTACACCTTC,CASRTFDRALGYTF
TRBD2,-,TRBJ2-1,TRBV5-4,TGTGCCAGCAGCTTGGCCGCGGGGGGGTACAATGAGCAGTTCTTC,CASSLAAGGYNEQFF
TRBD2,once,TRBJ2-7,TRBV6-5,TGTGCCAGCAGCCTTACGGGGGGGTCCTACGAGCAGTACTTC,CASSLTGGSYEQYF
TRBD2,few,TRBJ2-3,TRBV7-2,TGTGCCAGCAGCTTAGCGATCTCTTCCAGCGGGGGGGGCAGAGATACGCAGTATTTT,CASSLAISSSGGGRDTQYF
TRBD1,few,TRBJ2-7,TRBV6-5,TGTGCCAGCAGTCGAGCACCGGACAGGGCATACGAGCAGTACTTC,CASSRAPDRAYEQYF
-,-,TRBJ2-1,TRBV11-3,TGTGCCAGCAGTCCATCCGCTAGCCTCGCCGAGAATGAGCAGTTCTTC,CASSPSASLAENEQFF
-,-,TRBJ1-1,TRBV7-2,TGTGCCAGCAGCTGGGAAGAGGGGAACACTGAAGCTTTCTTT,CASSWEEGNTEAFF
TRBD1,-,TRBJ1-4,TRBV28,TGTGCCAGCCGGTCGGGACAGGTTAATGAAAAACTGTTTTTT,CASRSGQVNEKLFF
-,-,TRBJ2-7,TRBV7-2,TGTGCCAGCAGCCCCTCAGGGGCCGGCTACGAGCAGTACTTC,CASSPSGAGYEQYF
TRBD1,-,TRBJ2-7,TRBV5-1,TGCGCCAGCAGCTTGGGGACAGGGATCGAGCAGTACTTC,CASSLGTGIEQYF
-,-,TRBJ1-1,TRBV6-5,TGTGCCAGCAGTTACTCGAATGGGGAGGCGGGCACTGAAGCTTTCTTT,CASSYSNGEAGTEAFF
-,-,TRBJ1-3,TRBV4-1,TGCGCCAGCAGCCAAGATCCGCCTTCCGGCGAGGGATCTGGAAACACCATATATTTT,CASSQDPPSGEGSGNTIYF
-,-,TRBJ1-1,TRBV29-1,TGCAGCGCCTCGGGGTTCTCGAACACTGAAGCTTTCTTT,CSASGFSNTEAFF